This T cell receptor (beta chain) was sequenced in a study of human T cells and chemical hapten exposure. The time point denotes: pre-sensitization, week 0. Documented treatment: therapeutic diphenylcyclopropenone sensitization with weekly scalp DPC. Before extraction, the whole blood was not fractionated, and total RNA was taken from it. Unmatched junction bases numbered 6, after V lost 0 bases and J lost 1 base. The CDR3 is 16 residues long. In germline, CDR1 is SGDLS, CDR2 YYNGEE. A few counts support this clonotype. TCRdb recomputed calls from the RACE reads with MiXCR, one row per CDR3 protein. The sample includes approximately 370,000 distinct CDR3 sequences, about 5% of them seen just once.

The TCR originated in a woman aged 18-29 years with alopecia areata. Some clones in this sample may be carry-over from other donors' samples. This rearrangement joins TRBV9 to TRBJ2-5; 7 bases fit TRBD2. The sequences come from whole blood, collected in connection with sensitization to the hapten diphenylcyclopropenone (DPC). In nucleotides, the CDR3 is TGTGCCAGCAGCGTAGTTGAGGCTAGCGGCCAAGAGACCCAGTACTTC. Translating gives CASSVVEASGQETQYF.